Each of the 14 T cell receptor beta chains below was sequenced from the same sample in a study of blood T cell repertoires in COVID-19 (dated by TCRdb to about 2020). The method behind the library was the immunoSEQ multiplex PCR assay. The table was pulled from immuneACCESS by TCRdb, which kept in-frame rearrangements only. Such tables lose some clones; where checked, under half of the loss comes from unresolved V genes, and the rest has no known cause. The sample table records about 300,000 clones; about 82% of these occur just once. 1.5% to 2% of the sample rests with the top ten. Sequenced: peripheral blood. The receptor source for this set is a woman aged 50 to 65 with acute or convalescent COVID-19.

V is TRBV5-1 and J is TRBJ2-2; 11 nucleotides agree with TRBD2. Germline trimming cut 0 bases from V and 6 bases from J; bases unmatched to any gene: 7. CDR3 size: 17 residues. CDR1 and CDR2 from the germline V gene are SGHRS and YFSETQ. CDR3 region: CASSLVTSGNFAGELFF. CDR3 DNA sequence: TGCGCCAGCAGCTTGGTGACTAGCGGGAACTTCGCCGGGGAGCTGTTTTTT.

The chain is built from TRBV19 and TRBJ2-7; 12 bases map to TRBD2. Germline lookup yields CDR1 LNHDA and CDR2 SQIVND (reference sequence). The CDR3 is made up of 16 amino acids. With V trimmed by 5 bases and J by 2 bases, 7 bases remained unmatched. CDR3 loop: CASSARLAGEAYEQYF. CDR3 DNA sequence: TGTGCCAGTAGTGCTAGACTAGCGGGAGAGGCCTACGAGCAGTACTTC. Filled out from reference TRBV19 and TRBJ2-7, the complete variable domain reads DGGITQSPKYLFRKEGQNVTLSCEQNLNHDAMYWYRQDPGQGLRLIYYSQIVNDFQKGDIAEGYSVSREKKESFPLTVTSAQKNPTAFYLCASSARLAGEAYEQYFGPGTRLTVT.

The genes are TRBV7-2 and TRBJ1-4; 11 bases align to TRBD1. The V gene end was trimmed by 1 base and the J gene end by 1 base; junction bases not matched to a gene: 2. CDR3 length: 17 amino acids. The germline gives CDR1 SGHTA, CDR2 FQGNSA. The CDR3 nucleotides read TGTGCCAGCAGCTTAGGGACAGGGGGCGGAACTAATGAAAAACTGTTTTTT. Protein sequence: CASSLGTGGGTNEKLFF. The variable domain in full, with the rest retrieved from reference TRBV7-2 and TRBJ1-4, is GAGVSQSPSNKVTEKGKDVELRCDPISGHTALYWYRQSLGQGLEFLIYFQGNSAPDKSGLPSDRFSAERTGGSVSTLTIQRTQQEDSAVYLCASSLGTGGGTNEKLFFGSGTQLSVL.

The chain links TRBV5-1 to TRBJ2-5; D not certain. Germline values: CDR1 SGHRS, CDR2 YFSETQ. This CDR3 spans 15 amino acids. V was shortened by 0 bases and J by 2 bases, with 11 bases between the two germline ends. The CDR3 bases are TGCGCCAGCAGCTTGGGCCAACTTCTTCAAGAGACCCAGTACTTC. Protein: CASSLGQLLQETQYF.

J is TRBJ1-1 and V is TRBV5-5; 10 nucleotides line up with TRBD1. Germline loops: CDR1 SGHKS, CDR2 YYEKEE (reference sequence). There are 14 residues in the CDR3. The trim removed 6 bases at V and 1 base at J, leaving 3 bases unmatched. DNA of the CDR3: TGTGCCAGCACCGGACAGGGGGGGAACACTGAAGCTTTCTTT. Its translation is CASTGQGGNTEAFF.

The chain uses TRBV27 and TRBJ1-4; D not resolved. Trimming pared 6 bases from V and 7 bases from J, leaving 6 bases between. CDR3 length equals 11 residues. Germline loops: CDR1 MNHEY, CDR2 SMNVEV (reference sequence). CDR3 sequence reads: CASRSTEKLFF. DNA for the CDR3: TGTGCCAGCAGGAGCACTGAAAAACTGTTTTTT.

J is TRBJ1-1 and V is TRBV28, with D possibly TRBD1 on 6 matching bases. This CDR3 has 16 residues. The V gene's germline CDR1 is MDHEN and CDR2 SYDVKM. V lost 6 bases and J 5 bases, leaving 22 bases between the germline ends. DNA for the CDR3: TGTGCCAGCAGCTCGGACCCCATGGGACAAAAGACTGAAGCTTTCTTT. Its protein is CASSSDPMGQKTEAFF.

The chain recombines TRBV7-3 with TRBJ2-2; TRBD2 aligns across 11 bases. V shed 5 bases and J 3 bases; nucleotides not matched to a gene: 5. Germline V lookup: CDR1 SGHTA, CDR2 FQGTGA. The length of the CDR3 is 16 residues. CDR3 DNA: TGTGCCAGCAGCCCGACTAGCGGGAAACACACCGGGGAGCTGTTTTTT. Protein: CASSPTSGKHTGELFF. Together with reference TRBV7-3 and TRBJ2-2, the CDR3 gives the full variable domain: GAGVSQTPSNKVTEKGKYVELRCDPISGHTALYWYRQSLGQGPEFLIYFQGTGAADDSGLPNDRFFAVRPEGSVSTLKIQRTERGDSAVYLCASSPTSGKHTGELFFGEGSRLTVL.

CDR3 in amino acids: CASSKILAYEQYF. DNA for the CDR3: TGTGCCAGCAGCAAAATTCTAGCCTACGAGCAGTACTTC. The chain is built from TRBV2 and TRBJ2-7; D not resolved. This CDR3 is 13 amino acids long. The germline CDR1 and CDR2 sequences are SNHLY and FYNNEI. V dropped 6 bases and J dropped 2 bases, with 11 bases sitting between them. Looking up the rest from reference TRBV2 and TRBJ2-7 gives the full variable domain: EPEVTQTPSHQVTQMGQEVILRCVPISNHLYFYWYRQILGQKVEFLVSFYNNEISEKSEIFDDQFSVERPDGSNFTLKIRSTKLEDSAMYFCASSKILAYEQYFGPGTRLTVT.

The rearrangement uses TRBV9 and TRBJ2-6; no reliable D call. Per germline, CDR1 SGDLS and CDR2 YYNGEE. The V and J ends lost 2 bases and 4 bases respectively, with 16 bases between them. The CDR3 spans 17 residues. The CDR3 coding sequence is TGTGCCAGCAGCGTCACCCCCGTCCTCGGGGGGGCCAACGTCCTGACTTTC. It codes for CASSVTPVLGGANVLTF.

The V call is TRBV20-1, the J call TRBJ2-4; D possibly corresponds to TRBD2 (6 bases). CDR1 and CDR2 from the germline V gene are DFQATT and SNEGSKA (reference sequence). This CDR3 spans 11 amino acids. Trimming removed 7 bases at V and 8 bases at J, with 12 bases between. Here the CDR3 DNA reads TGCAGTGTCAGGCGGGGAGACATTCAGTACTTC. Translated, it gives CSVRRGDIQYF.

CDR3 residues: CASSLVWTSGRTQETQYF. CDR3 DNA sequence: TGTGCCAGCAGCTTAGTTTGGACTAGCGGGAGGACACAAGAGACCCAGTACTTC. The chain recombines TRBV7-8 with TRBJ2-5, with 14 nucleotides matching TRBD2. The germline gives CDR1 SGHVS, CDR2 FQNEAQ. After removal of 1 base from V and 2 bases from J, the junction contained 6 bases not matched to a gene. This CDR3 has 18 amino acids.

The rearrangement links TRBV7-2 to TRBJ2-7; TRBD2 aligns across 8 bases. V trimming: 5 bases; J trimming: 6 bases; junction bases outside the gene matches: 9. The germline gives CDR1 SGHTA, CDR2 FQGNSA. CDR3 size: 14 residues. Here the CDR3 reads CASSPTLGRGEQYF. CDR3 nucleotides: TGTGCCAGCAGCCCCACGCTCGGGAGGGGCGAGCAGTACTTC. Drawing the rest from reference TRBV7-2 and TRBJ2-7, the complete variable domain is GAGVSQSPSNKVTEKGKDVELRCDPISGHTALYWYRQSLGQGLEFLIYFQGNSAPDKSGLPSDRFSAERTGGSVSTLTIQRTQQEDSAVYLCASSPTLGRGEQYFGPGTRLTVT.

The CDR3 loop reads CASSRESSGNTIYF. CDR3 in DNA: TGTGCCAGTAGTAGGGAGAGCTCTGGAAACACCATATATTTT. This chain joins TRBV19 and TRBJ1-3; no reliable D call. The CDR3 totals 14 residues. Germline V gene data show CDR1 as LNHDA and CDR2 as SQIVND (reference sequence). V dropped 4 bases and J dropped 0 bases, with 7 bases sitting between them.